This note documents a single TCR beta chain sequence. Its antigen remains unidentified. This entry comes from a study of blood T cells in healthy people across ages. Study outcomes and limitations: Age advanced and TCR beta diversity per million T cells fell, roughly linearly. Researchers deemed the diversity estimates from one million T cells underestimates.

Together with a sample-barcoded 5' primer, a J-beta primer mix was included in a second PCR lasting about 7 to 12 cycles. Sequencing yielded, for each sample, at least 3 million paired-end reads carrying CDR3. TCRdb used MiXCR to reprocess the 5' RACE reads, holding one entry per CDR3 protein. The table includes 550,000 to 700,000 distinct CDR3 sequences, 25% to 30% detected once. The TCR comes from a woman between 70 and 85 years old in good health. The sample was blood.

Written as DNA, the CDR3 is TGTGCCAGCAAAGCGGGGCGCACAGATACGCAGTATTTT. As protein: CASKAGRTDTQYF. The V and J genes are TRBV2 and TRBJ2-3, with 7 positions matching TRBD2. V lost 7 bases to trimming and J lost 1 base; unmatched junction nucleotides: 2. This CDR3 comprises 13 residues. The V gene's germline CDR1 is SNHLY and CDR2 FYNNEI.